This TCR beta chain is drawn from a study of shared clonotypes between healthy human individuals. Trimming stripped 7 bases from V and 2 bases from J, with 12 bases between. The CDR3 has 13 amino acids. In germline, CDR1 is MNHNS, CDR2 SASEGT. With respect to this clone: Its specificity is not known.

Some clones are missing from TCRdb's copy, which holds only in-frame ones; the method was immunoSEQ multiplex PCR. This table holds 2 million to 3 million clones, around nine tenths found once. General study results and limits: Read depth was anticipated to influence clonotype sharing among donors. Owing to a small donor count, the genetic and exposure-history diversity represented was limited.

This TCR was sampled from a young man in good health. Sequencing used naive CD4+ T cells sorted from blood. Subset reported: CD45RA+ positively selected. The genes are TRBV6-1 and TRBJ2-7; D uncertain. The CDR3 here is CASILSAAYEQYF. In DNA, the CDR3 is TGTGCCAGCATTTTAAGTGCGGCCTACGAGCAGTACTTC.